This T cell receptor beta chain appears in the sequencing data of a study of T cell responses to AZD1222 COVID-19 vaccine (dated by TCRdb to the early 2020s). The study in broad terms: TCR sequencing covered roughly 230 trial participants: 200 to 220 given two doses of AZD1222 and 26 given two doses of MenACWY control vaccine. Trial participants were enrolled by age into 18-55, 56-69 and 70-plus year subgroups, with approximately 150, 30 and 60 TCR-sequenced participants respectively.

What the research found in general, with its limitations: The 56-69-year group was small, and its depth increase did not reach significance, likely because of low power. Because no day 14 peak-response samples were available, the repertoires could be characterized only after the peak T cell response. Conclusions about previously exposed vaccinees are limited because only six or seven AZD1222 recipients were SARS-CoV-2 seropositive at baseline. Reportedly, close to half of the unique spike-specific TCRs recognized epitopes lying outside the regions that are mutated in the B.1.351 and B.1.1.7 variants. Participants were mostly white British, with more females than males. The authors suggested clonal diversity may have been underestimated. After two AZD1222 doses, both the breadth and the depth of spike-specific TCRs were significantly higher than at day 0 and than in MenACWY recipients. The whole spike protein was spanned by vaccine-associated CD4 TCRs, and dominant responses were seen in regions 160-218 and 743-854.

The CDR3 regions of human TCRbeta chains were analyzed by immunosequencing. In the source study's methods: Repertoire TCRs were matched against a reference library of SARS-CoV-2-specific TCRs generated with the MIRA antigen-specificity platform. Breadth meant the fraction of unique TCRs that were SARS-CoV-2-associated, whereas depth meant the fraction of total T cells that were SARS-CoV-2-associated. Each spike-specific TCR was assigned to its reactive spike region and to a CD4 or CD8 class using the MIRA data. Log10-transformed breadth and depth values were compared by one-way ANOVA with Sidak's multiple comparisons tests. TCRdb retrieved this table from immuneACCESS and kept in-frame rearrangements only. Not all clones are present; in checked studies, unresolved V genes account for under half, and no reason is known for the remainder. V and J calls and clone size are given by that table; D and trimming were obtained from the DNA. The table for this sample lists 140,000 to 150,000 clones; around 83% of them were counted only once. The ten largest clones capture 5% to 6% of the sample.

On this clone: Its specific antigen is unknown. Base qualities are not provided; no much larger clone lies one nucleotide away.

V and J are truncated by 6 bases and 7 bases respectively, leaving an intervening sequence of 13 bases. CDR1 and CDR2 were assigned from the germline V gene (reference sequence) as DFQATT and SNEGSKA. Reading from cysteine to phenylalanine, the CDR3 counts 12 amino acids. Solely the CDR3 DNA is kept, with 36 bases framed from the first base. The time point label, as the study defines it: about 28 days (+/-7) after the second vaccine dose. Because spike-specific TCR depth and breadth did not differ between the two schedules, AZD1222 recipients who got a second dose at roughly 4 weeks were pooled with those who got a second dose at roughly 12 weeks. Vaccinee samples were obtained from the UK trials COV001 and COV002, which included a single-blind randomized controlled phase 2/3 trial of AZD1222 (ChAdOx1 nCoV-19) in healthy adults. Trial participant PBMC samples were collected at day 0 and day 28 after the second dose for TCRbeta chain sequencing.

Sample: peripheral blood, taken 28 days after the second AZD1222 dose. This TCR was recovered from an adult who received the AZD1222 COVID-19 vaccine. The chain was built from TRBV20-1 and TRBJ1-5; the D gene remains uncertain. The CDR3 loop reads CSASRVDQPQHF. The DNA sequence is TGCAGTGCGAGTAGGGTGGACCAGCCCCAGCATTTT.